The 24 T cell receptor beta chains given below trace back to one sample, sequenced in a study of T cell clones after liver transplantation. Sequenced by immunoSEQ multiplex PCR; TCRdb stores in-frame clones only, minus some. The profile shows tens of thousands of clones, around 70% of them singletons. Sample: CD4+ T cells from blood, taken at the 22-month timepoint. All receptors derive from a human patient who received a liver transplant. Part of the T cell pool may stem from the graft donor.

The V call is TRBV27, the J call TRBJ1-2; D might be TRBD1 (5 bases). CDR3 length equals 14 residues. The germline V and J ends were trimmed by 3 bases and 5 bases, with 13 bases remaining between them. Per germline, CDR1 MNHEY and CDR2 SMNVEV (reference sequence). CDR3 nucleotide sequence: TGTGCCAGCAGTTTCCGACTTCAGGGATATGGCTACACCTTC. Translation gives CASSFRLQGYGYTF.

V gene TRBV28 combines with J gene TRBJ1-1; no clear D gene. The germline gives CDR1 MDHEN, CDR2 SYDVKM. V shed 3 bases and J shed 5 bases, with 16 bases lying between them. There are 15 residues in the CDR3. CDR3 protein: CASSFRTRGGTEAFF. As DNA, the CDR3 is TGTGCCAGCAGTTTCCGGACCCGAGGTGGGACTGAAGCTTTCTTT.

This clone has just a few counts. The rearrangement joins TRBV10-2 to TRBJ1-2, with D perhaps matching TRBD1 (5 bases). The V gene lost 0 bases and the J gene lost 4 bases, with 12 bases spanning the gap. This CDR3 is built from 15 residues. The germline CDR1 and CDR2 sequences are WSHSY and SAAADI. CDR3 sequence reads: CASSESAGTFYGYTF. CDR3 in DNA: TGCGCCAGCAGTGAGTCGGCAGGGACTTTCTATGGCTACACCTTC.

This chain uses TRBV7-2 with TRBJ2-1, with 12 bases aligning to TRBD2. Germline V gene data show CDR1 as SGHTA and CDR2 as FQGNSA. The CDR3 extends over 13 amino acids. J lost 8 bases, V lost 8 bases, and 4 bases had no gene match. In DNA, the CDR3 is TGTGCCAGCGGAAGACTAGCGGGGGATGAGCAGTTCTTC. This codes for CASGRLAGDEQFF.

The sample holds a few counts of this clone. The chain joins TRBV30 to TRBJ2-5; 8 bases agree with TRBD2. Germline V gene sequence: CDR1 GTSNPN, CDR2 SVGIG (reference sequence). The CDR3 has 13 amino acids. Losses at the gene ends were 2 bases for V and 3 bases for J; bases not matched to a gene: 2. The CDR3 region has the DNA TGTGCCTGGAGTAGCGGGGGTGAAGAGACCCAGTACTTC. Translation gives CAWSSGGEETQYF. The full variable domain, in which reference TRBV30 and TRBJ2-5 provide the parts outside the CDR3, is SQTIHQWPATLVQPVGSPLSLECTVEGTSNPNLYWYRQAAGRGLQLLFYSVGIGQISSEVPQNLSASRPQDRQFILSSKKLLLSDSGFYLCAWSSGGEETQYFGPGTRLLVL.

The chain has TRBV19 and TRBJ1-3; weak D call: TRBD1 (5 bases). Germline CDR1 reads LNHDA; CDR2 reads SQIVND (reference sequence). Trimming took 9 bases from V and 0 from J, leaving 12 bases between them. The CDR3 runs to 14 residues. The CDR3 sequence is CASTRGISGNTIYF. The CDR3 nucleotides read TGTGCCAGCACCCGGGGGATCTCTGGAAACACCATATATTTT. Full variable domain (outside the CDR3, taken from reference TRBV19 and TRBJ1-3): DGGITQSPKYLFRKEGQNVTLSCEQNLNHDAMYWYRQDPGQGLRLIYYSQIVNDFQKGDIAEGYSVSREKKESFPLTVTSAQKNPTAFYLCASTRGISGNTIYFGEGSWLTVV.

The CDR3 nucleotides read TGTGCCAGCAGCTTGGAGGGGGCGAGCACAGATACGCAGTATTTT. Amino acids: CASSLEGASTDTQYF. This chain links TRBV5-5 with TRBJ2-3; 7 nucleotides align to TRBD1. The germline V gene has CDR1 SGHKS and CDR2 YYEKEE (reference sequence). Trimming removed 0 bases from V and 0 bases from J; junction bases left unmatched: 1. There are 15 residues in the CDR3.

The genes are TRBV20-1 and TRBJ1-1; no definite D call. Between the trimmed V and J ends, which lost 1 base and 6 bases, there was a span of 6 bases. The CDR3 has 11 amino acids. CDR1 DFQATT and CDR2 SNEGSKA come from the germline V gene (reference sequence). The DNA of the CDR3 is TGCAGTGCTAGAGTTGGACCTGAAGCTTTCTTT. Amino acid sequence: CSARVGPEAFF.

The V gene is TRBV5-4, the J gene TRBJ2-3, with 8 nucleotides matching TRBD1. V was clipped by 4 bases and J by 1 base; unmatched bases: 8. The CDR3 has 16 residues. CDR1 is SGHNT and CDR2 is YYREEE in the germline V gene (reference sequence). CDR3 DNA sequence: TGTGCCAGCAGCCGGTCAGGACAGGGCCGCACAGATACGCAGTATTTT. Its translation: CASSRSGQGRTDTQYF.

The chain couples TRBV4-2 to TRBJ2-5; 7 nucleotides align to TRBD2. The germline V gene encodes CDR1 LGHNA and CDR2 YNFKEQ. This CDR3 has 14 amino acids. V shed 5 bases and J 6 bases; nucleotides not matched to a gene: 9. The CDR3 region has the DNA TGTGCCAGCAGCAACGACGGGGGGTCGCAGACCCAGTACTTC. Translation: CASSNDGGSQTQYF.

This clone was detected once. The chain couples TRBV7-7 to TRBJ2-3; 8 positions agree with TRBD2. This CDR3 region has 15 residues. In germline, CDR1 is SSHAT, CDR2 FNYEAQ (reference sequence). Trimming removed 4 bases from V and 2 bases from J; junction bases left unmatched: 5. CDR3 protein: CASSSGLEDTDTQYF. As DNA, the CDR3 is TGTGCCAGCAGCTCGGGACTAGAAGACACAGATACGCAGTATTTT.

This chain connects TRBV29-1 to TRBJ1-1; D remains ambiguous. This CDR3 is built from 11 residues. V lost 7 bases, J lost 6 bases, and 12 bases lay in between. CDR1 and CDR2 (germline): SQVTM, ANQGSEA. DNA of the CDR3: TGCAGCGCCGGAGGAACGGCTGAAGCTTTCTTT. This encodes CSAGGTAEAFF.

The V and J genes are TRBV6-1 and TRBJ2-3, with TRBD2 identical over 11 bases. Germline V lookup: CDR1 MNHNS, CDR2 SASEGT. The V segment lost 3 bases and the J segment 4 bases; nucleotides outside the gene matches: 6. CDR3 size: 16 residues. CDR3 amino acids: CASSDPSGGRADTQYF. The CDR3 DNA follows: TGTGCCAGCAGTGACCCTAGCGGGGGGCGGGCAGATACGCAGTATTTT.

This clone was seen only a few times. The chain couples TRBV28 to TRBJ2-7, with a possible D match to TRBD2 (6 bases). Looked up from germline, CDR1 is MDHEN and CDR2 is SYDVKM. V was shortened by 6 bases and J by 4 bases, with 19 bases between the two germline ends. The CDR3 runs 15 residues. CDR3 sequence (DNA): TGTGCCAGCAGGGACACCGGGGCCGGAGGGTACGAGCAGTACTTC. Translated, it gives CASRDTGAGGYEQYF.

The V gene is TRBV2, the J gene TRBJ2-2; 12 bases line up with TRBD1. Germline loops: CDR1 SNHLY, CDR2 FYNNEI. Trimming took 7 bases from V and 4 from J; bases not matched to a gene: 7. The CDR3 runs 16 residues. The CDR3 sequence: CASTRDRGPTTGELFF. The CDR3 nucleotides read TGTGCCAGCACGCGGGACAGGGGGCCGACCACCGGGGAGCTGTTTTTT.

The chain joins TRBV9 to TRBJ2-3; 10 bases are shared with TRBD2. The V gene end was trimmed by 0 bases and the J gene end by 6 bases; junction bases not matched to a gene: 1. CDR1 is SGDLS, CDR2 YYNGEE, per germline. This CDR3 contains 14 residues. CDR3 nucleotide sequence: TGTGCCAGCAGCGTAGGGGGACTAGCGGATACGCAGTATTTT. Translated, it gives CASSVGGLADTQYF. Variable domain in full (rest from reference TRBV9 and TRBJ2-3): DSGVTQTPKHLITATGQRVTLRCSPRSGDLSVYWYQQSLDQGLQFLIQYYNGEERAKGNILERFSAQQFPDLHSELNLSSLELGDSALYFCASSVGGLADTQYFGPGTRLTVL.

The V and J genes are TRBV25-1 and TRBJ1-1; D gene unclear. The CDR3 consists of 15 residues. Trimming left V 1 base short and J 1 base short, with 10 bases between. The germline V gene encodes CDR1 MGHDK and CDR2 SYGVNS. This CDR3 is CASSEFSTANTEAFF. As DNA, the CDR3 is TGTGCCAGCAGTGAATTTAGTACAGCGAACACTGAAGCTTTCTTT.

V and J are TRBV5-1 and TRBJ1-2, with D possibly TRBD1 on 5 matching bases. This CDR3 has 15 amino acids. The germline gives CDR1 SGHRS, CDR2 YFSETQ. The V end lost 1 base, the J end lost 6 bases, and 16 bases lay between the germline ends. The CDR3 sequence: CASSLRDADTDGYTF. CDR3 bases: TGCGCCAGCAGCTTGCGGGACGCGGACACTGATGGCTACACCTTC.

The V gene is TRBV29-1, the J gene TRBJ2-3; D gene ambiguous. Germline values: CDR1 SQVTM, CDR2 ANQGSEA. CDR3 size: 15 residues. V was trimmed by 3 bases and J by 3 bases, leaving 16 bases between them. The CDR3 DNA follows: TGCAGCGTTGATTCGAGTCAGCCACCAACAGATACGCAGTATTTT. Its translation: CSVDSSQPPTDTQYF.

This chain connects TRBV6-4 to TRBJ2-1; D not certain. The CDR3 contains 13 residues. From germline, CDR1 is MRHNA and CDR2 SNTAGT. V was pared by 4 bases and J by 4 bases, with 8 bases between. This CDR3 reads CASSGATYNEQFF. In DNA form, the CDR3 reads TGTGCCAGCAGTGGGGCGACGTACAATGAGCAGTTCTTC.

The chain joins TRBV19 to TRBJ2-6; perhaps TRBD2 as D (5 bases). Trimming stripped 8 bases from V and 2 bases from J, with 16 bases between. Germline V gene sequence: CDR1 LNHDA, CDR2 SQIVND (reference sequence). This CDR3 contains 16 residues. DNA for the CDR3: TGTGCCAGTCGAGAAATATCGGAGGCTGGGGCCAACGTCCTGACTTTC. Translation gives CASREISEAGANVLTF.

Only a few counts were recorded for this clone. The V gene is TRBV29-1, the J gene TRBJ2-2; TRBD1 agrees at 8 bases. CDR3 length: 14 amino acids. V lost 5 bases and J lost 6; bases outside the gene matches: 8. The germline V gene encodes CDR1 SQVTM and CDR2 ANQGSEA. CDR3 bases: TGCAGCGTTTTGGTGACAGGGGTTTCCGGGGAGCTGTTTTTT. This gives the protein CSVLVTGVSGELFF.

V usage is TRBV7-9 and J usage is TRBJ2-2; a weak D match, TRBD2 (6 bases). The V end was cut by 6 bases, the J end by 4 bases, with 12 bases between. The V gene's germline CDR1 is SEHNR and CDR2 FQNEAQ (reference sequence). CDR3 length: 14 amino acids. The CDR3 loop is CASRSGGSTGELFF. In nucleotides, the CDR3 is TGTGCCAGCAGGTCCGGGGGTAGCACCGGGGAGCTGTTTTTT.

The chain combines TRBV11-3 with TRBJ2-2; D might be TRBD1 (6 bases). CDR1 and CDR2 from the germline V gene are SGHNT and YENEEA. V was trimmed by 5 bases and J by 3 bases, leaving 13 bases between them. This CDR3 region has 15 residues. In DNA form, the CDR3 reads TGTGCCAGCAGCCCAAGTACAGGGTACACCGGGGAGCTGTTTTTT. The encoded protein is CASSPSTGYTGELFF.